This T cell receptor (beta chain) originates from a study of vaccination effects on CD4 cells after COVID-19. Profiled with immunoSEQ multiplex PCR; TCRdb holds only in-frame clones, not every one. This table holds tens of thousands of clones, 73% found once. Regarding this clone: Its specificity is not known.

Pools of viral peptides were used by the ViraFEST assay to expand antigen-specific CD4+ T cells ahead of sequencing. After more than 8 days in culture, the CD4+ T cells were isolated. Vaccine administered to participants consisted of two doses of either BNT162b2 or mRNA-1273. Germline CDR1 and CDR2: MNHEY and SMNVEV (reference sequence). CDR3 length equals 15 residues. The V end lost 2 bases, the J end lost 13 bases, and 20 bases lay between the germline ends. The chain combines TRBV27 with TRBJ1-4; TRBD1 is a possible D gene (6 bases). The TCR sequence derives from a human donor who received a COVID-19 vaccine. Sequenced material: CD4+ T cells from PBMCs cultured with HCoV-229E spike peptides, taken after COVID-19 vaccination. The CDR3 is CASSLIYGGYGRLFF. The CDR3 bases are TGTGCCAGCAGTTTAATATATGGGGGCTACGGTAGACTGTTTTTT.